This T cell receptor beta chain was recorded in a study of blood T cell repertoires in COVID-19. Study context: Specimens from acute and convalescent COVID-19 originated in the United States, Italy and Spain.

Sequencing used immunoSEQ multiplex PCR; TCRdb keeps in-frame clones, though not all of them. The sample includes approximately 260,000 clones, approximately 88% seen only once; the top ten take 1% to 1.5%. The participants were between roughly 18 and 100 years old and came from under 25 US areas. Membership in each cohort depended on participant-reported clinical history. Germline CDR1 and CDR2: LGHNA and YNFKEQ. CDR3 length equals 17 residues. The ends lost 0 bases at V and 4 bases at J; junction bases unmatched: 6. The clonotype was recovered from a woman aged 40 to 55 with acute COVID-19. The chain is built from TRBV4-2 and TRBJ2-1; TRBD2 agrees at 10 bases. Sequencing was carried out using PBMCs or T cells enriched from blood (not recorded which). The CDR3 here is CASSQDQISGRYNEQFF. CDR3 sequence (DNA): TGTGCCAGCAGCCAAGATCAAATTAGCGGGAGGTACAATGAGCAGTTCTTC.